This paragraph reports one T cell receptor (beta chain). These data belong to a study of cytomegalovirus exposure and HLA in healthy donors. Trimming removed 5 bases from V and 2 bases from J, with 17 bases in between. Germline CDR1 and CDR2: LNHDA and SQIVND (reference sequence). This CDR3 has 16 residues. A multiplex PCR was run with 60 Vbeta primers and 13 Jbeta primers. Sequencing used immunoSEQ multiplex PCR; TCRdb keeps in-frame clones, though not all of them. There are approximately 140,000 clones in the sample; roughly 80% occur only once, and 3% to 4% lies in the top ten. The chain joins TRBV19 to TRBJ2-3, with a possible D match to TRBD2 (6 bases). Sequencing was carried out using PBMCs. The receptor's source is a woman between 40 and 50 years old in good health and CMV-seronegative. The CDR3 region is CASSPLGKRVTDTQYF. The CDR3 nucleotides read TGTGCCAGTAGTCCCCTAGGAAAGCGGGTCACAGATACGCAGTATTTT.